This T cell receptor beta chain was obtained from a study of T cell responses to AZD1222 COVID-19 vaccine. V shed 0 bases and J 4 bases; nucleotides not matched to a gene: 8. Germline-derived CDR1 and CDR2 are LNHDA and SQIVND (reference sequence). The CDR3 covers 17 residues. TCRdb keeps only in-frame clones here, not all; method: immunoSEQ multiplex PCR. Of about 110,000 clones in the sample, 70% to 90% were seen once. The receptor's source is an adult in good health. Here the sequenced sample was peripheral blood, taken on day 0 of AZD1222 vaccination. This chain links TRBV19 with TRBJ2-3; 9 nucleotides match TRBD2. The CDR3 region is CASSIDGAGGPSDTQYF. The CDR3 DNA is TGTGCCAGTAGTATAGATGGGGCGGGAGGGCCATCAGATACGCAGTATTTT.